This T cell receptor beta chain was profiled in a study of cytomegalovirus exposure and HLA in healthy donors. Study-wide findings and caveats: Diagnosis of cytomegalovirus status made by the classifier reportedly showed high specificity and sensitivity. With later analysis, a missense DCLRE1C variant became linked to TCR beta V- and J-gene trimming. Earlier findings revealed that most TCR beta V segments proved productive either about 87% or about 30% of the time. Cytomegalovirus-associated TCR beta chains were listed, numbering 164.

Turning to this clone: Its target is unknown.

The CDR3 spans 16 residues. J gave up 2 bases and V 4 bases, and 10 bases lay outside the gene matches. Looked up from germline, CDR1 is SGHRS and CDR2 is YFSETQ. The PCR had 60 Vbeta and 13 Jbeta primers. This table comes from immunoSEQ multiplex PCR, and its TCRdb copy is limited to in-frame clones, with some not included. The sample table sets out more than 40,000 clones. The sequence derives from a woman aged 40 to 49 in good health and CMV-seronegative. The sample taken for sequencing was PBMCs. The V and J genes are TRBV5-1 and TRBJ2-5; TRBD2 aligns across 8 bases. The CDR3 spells CASSVQPGGGQETQYF. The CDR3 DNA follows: TGCGCCAGCAGCGTACAGCCGGGGGGGGGACAAGAGACCCAGTACTTC.